This passage covers 2 T cell receptor beta chains from one sample sequenced in a study of T cells in Graves' hyperthyroidism and ophthalmopathy. Amplification targeted TCR beta CDR3 regions from RNA transcripts. In the first-round RT-PCR of the TCR CDR3, the HTBI primer set was used. TCRdb itself ran the multiplex PCR reads through MiXCR, one entry per CDR3 protein. The sample holds 480,000 or so distinct CDR3 sequences; approximately 49% are singletons and the top ten take approximately 44%. Input material: peripheral blood or thyroid tissue (not recorded which). The receptors derive from an adult woman with Graves' disease, either hyperthyroidism or ophthalmopathy (not recorded which).

This clonotype was observed at least ten times. V gene TRBV20-1 combines with J gene TRBJ2-7, with D perhaps matching TRBD2 (5 bases). CDR3 length: 13 residues. Germline loops: CDR1 DFQATT, CDR2 SNEGSKA (reference sequence). Trimming took 2 bases from V and 2 from J, leaving 10 bases between them. The CDR3 DNA sequence: TGCAGTGCTAGACCGACTAACGCCTACGAGCAGTACTTC. Translation gives CSARPTNAYEQYF.

This chain connects TRBV5-1 to TRBJ2-2; 9 positions match TRBD1. CDR1 is SGHRS and CDR2 is YFSETQ in the germline V gene. The CDR3 contains 17 residues. V trimming: 4 bases; J trimming: 4 bases; junction bases outside the gene matches: 11. The CDR3 protein is CASSQEGTGLGTGELFF. The CDR3 DNA reads TGCGCCAGCAGCCAGGAAGGGACAGGGCTTGGCACCGGGGAGCTGTTTTTT.